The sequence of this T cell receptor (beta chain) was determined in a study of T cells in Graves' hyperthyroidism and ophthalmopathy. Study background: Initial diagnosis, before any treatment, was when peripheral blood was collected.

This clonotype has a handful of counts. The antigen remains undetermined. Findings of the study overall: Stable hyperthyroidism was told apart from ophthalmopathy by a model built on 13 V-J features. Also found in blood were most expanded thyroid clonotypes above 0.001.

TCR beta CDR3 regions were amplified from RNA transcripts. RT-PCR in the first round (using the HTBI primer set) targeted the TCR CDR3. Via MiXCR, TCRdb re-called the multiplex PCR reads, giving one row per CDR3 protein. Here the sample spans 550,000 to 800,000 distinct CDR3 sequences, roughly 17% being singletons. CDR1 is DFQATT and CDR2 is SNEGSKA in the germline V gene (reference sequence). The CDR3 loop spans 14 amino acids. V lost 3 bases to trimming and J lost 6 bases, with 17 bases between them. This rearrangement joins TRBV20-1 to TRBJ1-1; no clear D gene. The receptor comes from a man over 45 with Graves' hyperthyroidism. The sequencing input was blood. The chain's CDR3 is CSAREGQVSSEAFF. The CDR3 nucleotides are TGCAGTGCTAGGGAAGGGCAGGTAAGCTCTGAAGCTTTCTTT.